Each of the 15 T cell receptor beta chains below was sequenced from the same sample in a study of tumor-infiltrating lymphocytes in primary liver carcinoma. Taking about 18-31 mg of unsorted bulk tissue, the authors co-extracted RNA and DNA. TCR beta cDNA was prepared out of about 530 ng total RNA by means of a constant-region primer. It was through three nested multiplex PCR rounds of slightly modified ARM-PCR that TCR beta libraries arose. PCR rounds one and two used TRBV1-TRBV30 forward primers with a C-beta reverse primer for around 10 cycles each. TCRdb redid the calling of the multiplex PCR reads with MiXCR, one entry per CDR3 protein. Among roughly 50,000 distinct CDR3 sequences listed, about 70% were seen once. Sequenced sample: liver tumor tissue from sampling region 2. Subset specified: tumor region T2, inferior pole. The source is a man aged 35-49 years with primary liver carcinoma and hepatitis B virus infection.

Of note for this clonotype: The germline gene is not matched at one end of the junction; a read error may be the cause. V gene TRBV10-3 combines with J gene TRBJ2-3; 7 bases agree with TRBD2. The CDR3 extends over 15 amino acids. Germline V gene sequence: CDR1 ENHRY, CDR2 SYGVKD. CDR3 bases: TGTGCCATCACTGCTGAGACCAGCGGGACCTATACCCAGTATTTT. As protein: CAITAETSGTYTQYF.

This clonotype has a single count. V and J are TRBV20-1 and TRBJ2-1; TRBD2 matches at 8 bases. The CDR3 consists of 15 residues. Germline CDR1 reads DFQATT; CDR2 reads SNEGSKA (reference sequence). With 6 bases clipped from V and 8 bases from J, the junction kept 15 bases outside the gene matches. CDR3 sequence: CSASDGREGLDEQFF. CDR3 coding DNA: TGCAGTGCCTCGGACGGGAGGGAGGGCCTGGATGAGCAGTTCTTC.

On this clonotype itself: Relative to the germline gene, one junction end is altered; a read error may explain this. The chain uses TRBV11-2 and TRBJ2-3, with D uncertain. Germline V gives CDR1 SGHAT, CDR2 FQNNGV. The CDR3 extends over 11 amino acids. CDR3 in amino acids: CTSSFGQGWYF. The CDR3, as DNA: TGTACCAGCAGCTTCGGGCAAGGGTGGTATTTT.

This chain joins TRBV11-2 and TRBJ2-3; 8 bases map to TRBD2. Germline CDR1 is SGHAT and CDR2 is FQNNGV. The ends lost 9 bases at V and 4 bases at J; junction bases unmatched: 18. This CDR3 contains 17 residues. DNA of the CDR3: TGTGCCAGGGGCTTGGAGCCGTGGCGGGAGGAGGCAGATACGCAGTATTTT. It specifies CARGLEPWREEADTQYF.

The chain links TRBV5-8 to TRBJ2-3; D possibly corresponds to TRBD1 (7 bases). V shed 5 bases and J shed 4 bases, with 14 bases lying between them. CDR3 length: 14 residues. CDR1 and CDR2 (germline): SGHTS, YDEGEE. In DNA form, the CDR3 reads TGTGCCAGCAGTTTCGACAGGGAGGCAGATACGCAGTATTTT. Translated, it gives CASSFDREADTQYF. The whole variable domain, remainder taken from reference TRBV5-8 and TRBJ2-3, is EAGVTQSPTHLIKTRGQQATLRCSPISGHTSVYWYQQALGLGLQFLLWYDEGEERNRGNFPPRFSGRQFPNYSSELNVNALELEDSALYLCASSFDREADTQYFGPGTRLTVL.

About this clonotype itself: One end of the junction fails to match germline, which may point to a read error. The chain is built from TRBV29-1 and TRBJ2-1; D remains unclear. Germline V gene sequence: CDR1 SQVTM, CDR2 ANQGSEA. This CDR3 spans 15 amino acids. CDR3 protein: CSDEDPERAYNEQFF. CDR3 bases: TGCAGCGATGAAGATCCCGAGCGCGCCTACAATGAGCAGTTCTTC.

This chain links TRBV29-1 with TRBJ2-7, with a tentative D call TRBD2 (6 bases). V was shortened by 6 bases and J by 7 bases, with 16 bases between the two germline ends. There are 12 residues in the CDR3. Germline CDR1 SQVTM, CDR2 ANQGSEA. CDR3 in amino acids: CSVSGGCNEQYF. The DNA of the CDR3 is TGCAGCGTCAGTGGGGGGTGCAATGAGCAGTACTTC.

Turning to this clonotype: Germline and junction disagree at one end, which may indicate a read error. This chain links TRBV11-2 with TRBJ2-1, with 7 bases that match TRBD2. The CDR3 totals 16 residues. The germline gives CDR1 SGHAT, CDR2 FQNNGV. The CDR3 nucleotides read TGTGCTAGCATCTTGGATATCGGACTAGACATGGGTGAGCAGTTCTTC. Encoded protein: CASILDIGLDMGEQFF.

Regarding this clonotype: Mismatch with germline at one junction end may stem from a read error. This sequence joins TRBV6-5 and TRBJ2-5; 7 bases line up with TRBD1. The length of the CDR3 is 13 residues. CDR1 and CDR2 from the germline V gene are MNHEY and SVGAGI. CDR3 region: CASHRQGQETQHF. The CDR3 DNA sequence: TGTGCCAGCCACCGACAGGGCCAAGAGACCCAGCACTTC.

Points on this clonotype: A junction boundary mismatches the germline segment, possibly from a read error. This chain joins TRBV29-1 and TRBJ2-1; D call uncertain. This CDR3 contains 13 residues. In germline, CDR1 is SQVTM, CDR2 ANQGSEA. CDR3 loop: CSLEDTTHNEPFF. CDR3 DNA sequence: TGCAGCCTTGAAGATACTACTCACAATGAGCCGTTCTTC.

The chain couples TRBV29-1 to TRBJ2-1, with TRBD1 as a possible D gene (6 bases). The germline CDR1 and CDR2 sequences are SQVTM and ANQGSEA. V lost 0 bases and J 3 bases, leaving 15 bases between the germline ends. CDR3 length: 16 amino acids. CDR3 nucleotides: TGCAGCGTTGAAGATGCTAACGGGACACTCTACAATGAGCAGTTCTTC. Amino acids: CSVEDANGTLYNEQFF.

This clonotype was detected many times. The genes are TRBV20-1 and TRBJ2-3; no definite D call. CDR3 length equals 12 residues. The V and J ends lost 3 bases and 4 bases respectively, with 8 bases between them. CDR1 DFQATT and CDR2 SNEGSKA come from the germline V gene (reference sequence). DNA of the CDR3: TGCAGTGCTAGTGAGAAGGCAGATACGCAGTATTTT. Encoded protein: CSASEKADTQYF.

Turning to this clonotype: At one end, the junction sequence differs from germline, possibly due to a read error. The rearrangement joins TRBV28 to TRBJ1-6; no definite D call. Germline V CDR1 and CDR2: MDHEN, SYDVKM. This CDR3 has 14 residues. Written as DNA, the CDR3 is TGTGCCAGCAGTTTCAGGCGAAATAATTCACCCATCCACTTT. Protein: CASSFRRNNSPIHF.

A remark on this clonotype: The conserved final phenylalanine or tryptophan is absent from the CDR3, which likely points to a read error. V gene TRBV6-1 combines with J gene TRBJ2-3, with D maybe TRBD2 (6 bases). CDR1 and CDR2 from the germline V gene are MNHNS and SASEGT. The CDR3 sequence is 13 residues long. V shed 6 bases and J shed 9 bases, with 16 bases lying between them. The DNA for the CDR3 is TGTGCCAGCAGCCTCGGGGGTATAGACACGCAGTATCTT. It codes for CASSLGGIDTQYL.

In DNA, the CDR3 is TGTGCCAGCAACTTTATCGATCAAAATAATGAGCAGTTCTTC. Translating gives CASNFIDQNNEQFF. The chain combines TRBV11-2 with TRBJ2-1; D gene uncertain. CDR1 is SGHAT, CDR2 FQNNGV, per germline. The CDR3 contains 14 residues. Trimming took 7 bases from V and 7 from J, leaving 17 bases between them.